The rows below give T cell receptor beta chains drawn from one sample of a study of blood T cell repertoires in COVID-19. Measured with immunoSEQ multiplex PCR; TCRdb has only the in-frame clones, and not every one. This table has some 300,000 clones, around nine tenths appearing once. Sequencing input: PBMCs or T cells enriched from blood (not recorded which). Receptors originate from a woman between 45 and 65 years old who had been exposed to COVID-19. CDR3s include the opening cysteine and the closing phenylalanine or tryptophan. The order of the fields is D gene, V gene, clone size, CDR3 length, J gene, CDR3 DNA, CDR3 protein. The D gene is left open where the match is weak. Where a row states a size, it is once, few, many or the class of an expanded clone; other rows omit it.

-	TRBV2	-	14	TRBJ1-2	TGTGCCAGCAGTGAAAAGGGGCCCCTCTATGGCTACACCTTC	CASSEKGPLYGYTF
TRBD1	TRBV24-1	-	15	TRBJ2-1	TGTGCCACCTCCCAGAAGGGACAGGCCAACAATGAGCAGTTCTTC	CATSQKGQANNEQFF
TRBD1	TRBV9	-	18	TRBJ2-2	TGTGCCAGCAGCGCCAAGACAGGGGGCAATCCCCCCACCGGGGAGCTGTTTTTT	CASSAKTGGNPPTGELFF
TRBD1	TRBV9	-	15	TRBJ2-5	TGTGCCAGCAGCGTAGCTGCAGGGGGCGCCGAGACCCAGTACTTC	CASSVAAGGAETQYF
-	TRBV5-4	-	14	TRBJ2-5	TGTGCCAGCAGCTTGCCCGGGGTCCAAGAGACCCAGTACTTC	CASSLPGVQETQYF
-	TRBV10-3	-	15	TRBJ1-5	TGTGCCATCAGTGAGTCCGACAGGTACCATCAGCCCCAGCATTTT	CAISESDRYHQPQHF
-	TRBV4-1	-	15	TRBJ1-5	TGCGCCAGCAGCCAGCGGACAGTTAGCAATCAGCCCCAGCATTTT	CASSQRTVSNQPQHF
-	TRBV12-3/TRBV12-4	-	12	TRBJ2-1	TGTGCCAGCAGTCCGAGGTACAATGAGCAGTTCTTC	CASSPRYNEQFF
-	TRBV6-5	-	15	TRBJ1-6	TGTGCCAGCAGTTACGATGGGGGGGGCACGTCACCCCTCCACTTT	CASSYDGGGTSPLHF
TRBD2	TRBV28	-	15	TRBJ2-3	TGTGCCAGCAGTTCCTCAGGGACTAGCGCAGATACGCAGTATTTT	CASSSSGTSADTQYF
TRBD1	TRBV28	-	16	TRBJ1-4	TGTGCCAGCAGAGAAGCACCGGGACAGGGAAATGAAAAACTGTTTTTT	CASREAPGQGNEKLFF
TRBD2	TRBV2	-	15	TRBJ2-5	TGTGCCAGCAGAGCGGGACTAGCGGGGCAAGAGACCCAGTACTTC	CASRAGLAGQETQYF
-	TRBV5-1	-	14	TRBJ2-1	TGCGCCAGCAGCTTGGCCAGCGTGGAGGCGGAGCAGTTCTTC	CASSLASVEAEQFF
TRBD1	TRBV9	-	14	TRBJ1-2	TGTGCCAGCAGCTCCTCACAGGGGGCGCATGGCTACACCTTC	CASSSSQGAHGYTF
-	TRBV28	-	15	TRBJ2-7	TGTGCCAGCAGTTTACAGGGTGACTTCTCCTACGAGCAGTACTTC	CASSLQGDFSYEQYF
TRBD2	TRBV3-1/TRBV3-2	-	15	TRBJ2-2	TGTGCCAGCAGCGGCAGCGGGGGGGGTACTGGGGAGCTGTTTTTT	CASSGSGGGTGELFF
-	TRBV5-1	-	13	TRBJ1-2	TGCGCCAGCAGCCCTGGTCAGAACTATGGCTACACCTTC	CASSPGQNYGYTF
TRBD1	TRBV15	-	16	TRBJ1-2	TGTGCCACCAGCATCCGGATCGGGACAGGGGGCTATGGCTACACCTTC	CATSIRIGTGGYGYTF
-	TRBV7-9	-	10	TRBJ1-2	TGTGCCAGCAGCTCAGATGGCTACACCTTC	CASSSDGYTF
-	TRBV28	once	16	TRBJ1-5	TGTGCCAGCAGTCTAGCTGGGGGGACGGGCAATCAGCCCCAGCATTTT	CASSLAGGTGNQPQHF
TRBD2	TRBV6-5	-	11	TRBJ2-5	TGTGCCAGCAGTTCGGGGGGGTCCCAGTACTTC	CASSSGGSQYF
TRBD1	TRBV2	-	15	TRBJ1-6	TGTGCCAGCAAACTCAGGGGGCCGTTTAATTCACCCCTCCACTTT	CASKLRGPFNSPLHF
TRBD1	TRBV19	-	15	TRBJ2-3	TGTGCCAGTAGTTCGGGACAGGGGGTTGCAGATACGCAGTATTTT	CASSSGQGVADTQYF
-	TRBV5-1	-	14	TRBJ2-3	TGCGCCAGCAGCTTCGGGGGGCAAACAGATACGCAGTATTTT	CASSFGGQTDTQYF
TRBD1	TRBV19	once	15	TRBJ1-5	TGTGCCAGTAGTGCAGGACAGGGAGAAGGGCAGCCCCAGCATTTT	CASSAGQGEGQPQHF
TRBD1	TRBV23-1	-	15	TRBJ1-5	TGCGCCAGCAGGCAAACCAGGGACAGGGATCAGCCCCAGCATTTT	CASRQTRDRDQPQHF
TRBD1	TRBV4-1	-	15	TRBJ1-1	TGCGCCAGCAGCCATCCCGGGACAGGGATGACTGAAGCTTTCTTT	CASSHPGTGMTEAFF
TRBD1	TRBV2	-	14	TRBJ2-1	TGTGCCAGCACCGGGACAGACTCCTACAATGAGCAGTTCTTC	CASTGTDSYNEQFF
TRBD1	TRBV6-2/TRBV6-3	-	16	TRBJ2-1	TGTGCCAGCAGCCAGAAGGGACAGGGGAGAAGAAATGAGCAGTTCTTC	CASSQKGQGRRNEQFF
-	TRBV7-8	-	15	TRBJ1-5	TGTGCCAGCAGTCAGGACAGTGGGAGGGGACAGCCCCAGCATTTT	CASSQDSGRGQPQHF
-	TRBV3-1/TRBV3-2	-	16	TRBJ1-1	TGTGCCAGCAGCCAAGTCTATGGGAGGCGGAACACTGAAGCTTTCTTT	CASSQVYGRRNTEAFF
-	TRBV6-5	-	12	TRBJ1-5	TGTGCCAGCAGTTACTCGGGCCAGCCCCAGCATTTT	CASSYSGQPQHF
TRBD1	TRBV3-1/TRBV3-2	-	15	TRBJ2-5	TGTGCCAGCAGCCTAAGGACAGGGGGCACGGAGACCCAGTACTTC	CASSLRTGGTETQYF
-	TRBV5-1	-	14	TRBJ1-1	TGCGCCAGCAGCAGCAGGGGAATAGTCACTGAAGCTTTCTTT	CASSSRGIVTEAFF
-	TRBV2	-	14	TRBJ2-7	TGTGCCAGCAGTGGGGCAAGGCTTCGGAACGAGCAGTACTTC	CASSGARLRNEQYF
TRBD1	TRBV19	-	14	TRBJ1-2	TGTGCCAGTAGTTTATGGACAGGGCCGGATGGCTACACCTTC	CASSLWTGPDGYTF
-	TRBV4-1	-	14	TRBJ1-2	TGCGCCAGCAGCCACCCAACAGAAAACTATGGCTACACCTTC	CASSHPTENYGYTF
TRBD1	TRBV29-1	-	14	TRBJ1-1	TGCAGCGTTGTGCCGGGACAGGGGAACACTGAAGCTTTCTTT	CSVVPGQGNTEAFF
TRBD2	TRBV11-3	-	16	TRBJ2-5	TGTGCCAGCAGCTTTGGGATGGGGGGGAGCCAAGAGACCCAGTACTTC	CASSFGMGGSQETQYF
-	TRBV18	-	17	TRBJ2-1	TGTGCCAGCTCACCACCGACAGGCGCAAGCTCCTACAATGAGCAGTTCTTC	CASSPPTGASSYNEQFF
-	TRBV29-1	-	12	TRBJ1-2	TGCAGCGTTCCAACAGCAAGCTATGGCTACACCTTC	CSVPTASYGYTF
TRBD1	TRBV7-2	-	16	TRBJ1-2	TGTGCCAGCAGCTTGAGGACAGGGGGCGCTGGGTATGGCTACACCTTC	CASSLRTGGAGYGYTF
-	TRBV7-2	-	13	TRBJ1-2	TGTGCCAGCAGCCACTGGGGCTCGGATGGCTACACCTTC	CASSHWGSDGYTF
TRBD1	TRBV7-2	-	16	TRBJ2-3	TGTGCCAGCAGCTTAGACAGGGGCCGGCTGGGAGATACGCAGTATTTT	CASSLDRGRLGDTQYF
TRBD1	TRBV9	-	14	TRBJ2-3	TGTGCCAGCAGCCCCCGGACAGGGTCAGATACGCAGTATTTT	CASSPRTGSDTQYF
TRBD1	TRBV28	-	16	TRBJ1-1	TGTGCCAGCAGTTTACTAGGACAGGGCCAAGACACTGAAGCTTTCTTT	CASSLLGQGQDTEAFF
TRBD1	TRBV12-3/TRBV12-4	-	12	TRBJ2-7	TGTGCCAGCAGTATGGGACAGGGCGAGCAGTACTTC	CASSMGQGEQYF
TRBD1	TRBV30	-	15	TRBJ2-3	TGTGCCTGGACCCACGGGACAGGAGTTTCAGATACGCAGTATTTT	CAWTHGTGVSDTQYF
TRBD1	TRBV5-4	-	15	TRBJ2-5	TGTGCCAGCAGCTTGGGACAGGGTTTTGGCGAGACCCAGTACTTC	CASSLGQGFGETQYF
TRBD1	TRBV2	-	15	TRBJ2-1	TGTGCCAGCTCTAGGGACAGGGGGATCTACAATGAGCAGTTCTTC	CASSRDRGIYNEQFF
-	TRBV5-1	-	15	TRBJ2-2	TGCGCCAGCAGCATACAAACAGGGTCCGCCGGGGAGCTGTTTTTT	CASSIQTGSAGELFF
-	TRBV19	-	14	TRBJ2-7	TGTGCCAGTAGTATGGGGGCCAGTGCCTACGAGCAGTACTTC	CASSMGASAYEQYF
-	TRBV6-5	-	11	TRBJ2-2	TGTGCCAGCAGCGTAACCGGGGAGCTGTTTTTT	CASSVTGELFF
-	TRBV29-1	-	12	TRBJ1-5	TGCAGCTCGGGGGGGCCGGGTCAGCCCCAGCATTTT	CSSGGPGQPQHF
TRBD1	TRBV5-4	-	16	TRBJ2-1	TGTGCCAGCACAACAGGGGGCGCGGAGTCCTACAATGAGCAGTTCTTC	CASTTGGAESYNEQFF
-	TRBV28	-	15	TRBJ1-5	TGTGCCAGCAGCCCTGGACAGACTATCAATCAGCCCCAGCATTTT	CASSPGQTINQPQHF
-	TRBV30	once	11	TRBJ2-7	TGTGCCACAGCAACAAGGTACGAGCAGTACTTC	CATATRYEQYF